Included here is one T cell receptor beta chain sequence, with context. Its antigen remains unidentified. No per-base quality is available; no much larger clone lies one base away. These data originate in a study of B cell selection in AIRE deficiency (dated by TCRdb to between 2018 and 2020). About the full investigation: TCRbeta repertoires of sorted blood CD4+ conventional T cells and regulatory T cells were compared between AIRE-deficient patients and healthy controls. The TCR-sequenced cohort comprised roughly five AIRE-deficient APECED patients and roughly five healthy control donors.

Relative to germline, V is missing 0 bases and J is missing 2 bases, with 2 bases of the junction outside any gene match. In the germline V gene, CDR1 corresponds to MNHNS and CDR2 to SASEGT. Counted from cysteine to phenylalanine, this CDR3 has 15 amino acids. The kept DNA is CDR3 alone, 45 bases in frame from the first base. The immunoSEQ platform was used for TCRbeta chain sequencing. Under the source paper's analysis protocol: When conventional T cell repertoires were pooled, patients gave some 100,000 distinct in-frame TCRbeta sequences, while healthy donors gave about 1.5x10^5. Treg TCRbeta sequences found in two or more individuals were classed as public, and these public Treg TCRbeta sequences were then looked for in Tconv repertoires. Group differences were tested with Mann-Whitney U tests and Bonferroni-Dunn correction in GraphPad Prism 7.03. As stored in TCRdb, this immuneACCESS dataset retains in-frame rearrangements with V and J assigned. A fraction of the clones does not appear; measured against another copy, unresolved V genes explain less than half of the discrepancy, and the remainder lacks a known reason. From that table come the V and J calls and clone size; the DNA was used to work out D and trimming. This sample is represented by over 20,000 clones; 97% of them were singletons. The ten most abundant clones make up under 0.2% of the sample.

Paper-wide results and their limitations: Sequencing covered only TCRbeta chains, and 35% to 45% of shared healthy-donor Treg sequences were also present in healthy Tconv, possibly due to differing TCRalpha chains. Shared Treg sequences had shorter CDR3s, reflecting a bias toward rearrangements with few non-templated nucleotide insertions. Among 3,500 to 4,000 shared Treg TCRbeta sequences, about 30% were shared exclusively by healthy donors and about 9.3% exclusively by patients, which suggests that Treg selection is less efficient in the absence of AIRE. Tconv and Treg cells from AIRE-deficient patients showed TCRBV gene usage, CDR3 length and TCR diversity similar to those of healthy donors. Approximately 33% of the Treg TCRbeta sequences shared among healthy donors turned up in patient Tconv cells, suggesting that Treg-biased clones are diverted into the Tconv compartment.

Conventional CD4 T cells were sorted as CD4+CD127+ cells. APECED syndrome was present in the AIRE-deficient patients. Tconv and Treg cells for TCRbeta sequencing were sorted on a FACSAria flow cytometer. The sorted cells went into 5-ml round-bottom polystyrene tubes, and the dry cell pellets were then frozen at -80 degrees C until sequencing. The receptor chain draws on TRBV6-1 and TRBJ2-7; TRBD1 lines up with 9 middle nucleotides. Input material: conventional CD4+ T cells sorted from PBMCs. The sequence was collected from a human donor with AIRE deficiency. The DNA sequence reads TGTGCCAGCAGTGAAGCAGGGGACAGGGCCTACGAGCAGTACTTC. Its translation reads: CASSEAGDRAYEQYF.